This TCR beta chain was retrieved from a study of blood T cells in healthy people across ages (dated by TCRdb to between 2014 and 2017). About the investigation overall: In model experiments, template switching captured about one uniquely barcoded TCR beta cDNA molecule for every two T cells. Using deep sequencing normalized with unique cDNA molecular identifiers, the study measured how TCR beta repertoire diversity changes with age. Four age groups were formed from the donors: young (average 16 years), middle-aged (approximately 40), aged (about 62) and long-lived (approximately 80). To avoid experimental bias, donors of different ages were distributed randomly across sequencing lanes. Using the same blood draw, the study looked at two additional independent replicas of 1 million unique cDNA reads for two donors, one aged 18 to 30 and the other aged 80 or older.

Library preparation was by 5' RACE. The sample was run on an Illumina HiSeq 2500. A second roughly 7 to 11 cycle PCR used a sample-barcoded 5' primer and a J-beta primer mix. A unique molecular identifier was introduced onto each TCR beta cDNA molecule by a template-switch 5' adaptor carrying 12 random nucleotides. Each sample yielded at least 3 million CDR3-containing paired-end reads. The Mint cDNA synthesis kit, primed by a TRBC-specific oligonucleotide, was used to synthesize first-strand cDNA from all RNA. After uracil-DNA glycosylase treatment, a first 18-cycle PCR used universal primers M1SS and BC2_uni_R on all cDNA. In the paper's pipeline: Each sample was normalized by randomly selecting 1 million high-quality reads, each carrying a distinct molecular identifier. Reads with shared molecular identifiers were discarded instead of being binned into consensus sequences. MiTCR, set to a Q25 quality threshold and the strictest error-elimination algorithm, was used for CDR3 identification, clonotype clustering and error correction. A nonparametric unseen species model using Euler transformation provided a lower-bound estimate of total TCR beta diversity. The public reads were quality trimmed at Q25 with fastp and then assembled into clones with MiXCR by TCRdb, keeping productive beta chains. Entries that share a CDR3 protein sequence are merged under the most common genes and DNA. TCRdb's processing, not the authors', yielded these V and J calls. This sample holds 700,000 to 950,000 distinct CDR3 sequences; approximately 43% were observed only once. Roughly 20% of the sample goes to the ten largest clones.

General findings and caveats noted by the study authors: Estimates of total diversity from one million sequenced T cells were regarded as lower bounds and underestimates. Bulk unsorted PBMC profiling prevented conclusive comparison of naive and antigen-experienced compartments. Observed TCR beta diversity per million T cells fell roughly linearly with age, and a significant reduction was already apparent by age around 40. Donor CMV infection status was unknown, potentially confounding age-related changes in expanded clonotypes. The long-lived group showed more naive CD4+ T cells, fewer expanded clones and increased TCR diversity than the aged group, suggesting age selection. There was a strong correlation between observed TCR beta diversity and the percentage of naive T cells measured by flow cytometry.

For this clonotype: It lacks a known antigen. No base quality values were provided; no much bigger clone lies one nucleotide off.

Donors were around 37 systemically healthy Caucasian individuals from Russia aged roughly 6 to 100 years. Around 10 milliliters of peripheral blood were drawn from each donor into EDTA-treated Vacutainer tubes. Ficoll-Paque density-gradient centrifugation was used to isolate PBMCs, with at least 6.5 million per sample. Total RNA was extracted from PBMCs with Trizol reagent, with at least 5.5 micrograms obtained per sample. For every donor, an aliquot of PBMCs went through flow cytometry to measure the percentages of naive CD45RAhigh/CD27high T cells. Reading the germline V gene (reference sequence) gives CDR1 DFQATT and CDR2 SNEGSKA. Counted from cysteine to phenylalanine, this CDR3 has 12 amino acids. Here the CDR3 DNA is all that survives: 36 bases in frame from base 1. The trim is 8 bases for V and 6 bases for J, with a gap of 17 bases between the germline ends.

The sequencing sample was made of blood. The receptor chain draws on TRBV20-1 and TRBJ2-7; there is no confident call for the D gene. This clonotype originated in a woman aged 55-75 years in good health. The DNA reads as follows: TGCAGTTCGAGCGACTCCTCCATCGAGCAGTACTTC. It encodes CSSSDSSIEQYF.